This TCR beta chain was sequenced for a study of OX40 agonist ivuxolimab in advanced cancers. Some clones are missing from TCRdb's copy, which holds only in-frame ones; the method was immunoSEQ multiplex PCR. The sample lists roughly 59,000 clones, more than 85% seen once, with 13% in the top ten. Only a few counts were recorded for this clone. Trimming took off 4 bases at V and 4 bases at J, with 14 bases between the two ends. This CDR3 is built from 14 residues. Germline loops: CDR1 SEHNR, CDR2 FQNEAQ (reference sequence). This chain links TRBV7-9 with TRBJ2-7; possible D gene TRBD1, 6 bases. This clonotype was sampled from an adult with an advanced solid tumor such as melanoma, head and neck, liver or kidney cancer. The sequenced sample was CD4+ or CD8+ T cells sorted from blood, obtained in a trial of the OX40 agonist ivuxolimab. The CDR3 region has the DNA TGTGCCAGCAGCTCACAGGGCGATACATACGAGCAGTACTTC. It translates to CASSSQGDTYEQYF.